One sample yielded the 8 T cell receptor beta chains listed below, sequenced in a study of blood T cell repertoires in COVID-19. The protocol was immunoSEQ multiplex PCR, while the TCRdb copy is restricted to in-frame clones and leaves out a portion. The table has 90,000 to 100,000 clones, 84% seen once. Sequenced material: peripheral blood. These receptors were obtained from a man between 65 and 85 years old with active or convalescent COVID-19.

This sequence joins TRBV28 and TRBJ1-1; TRBD1 is a possible D gene (5 bases). Germline CDR1 MDHEN, CDR2 SYDVKM. The CDR3 spans 14 residues. The V and J ends lost 6 bases and 2 bases respectively, with 13 bases between them. The CDR3 nucleotides are TGTGCCAGCAGGGTTTTAGGGGTTAACACTGAAGCTTTCTTT. Residues: CASRVLGVNTEAFF.

This clone was observed a handful of times. The V call is TRBV7-9, the J call TRBJ1-5; a weak D match, TRBD1 (6 bases). The V gene lost 6 bases and the J gene lost 0 bases, with 12 bases spanning the gap. Germline CDR1 and CDR2: SEHNR and FQNEAQ (reference sequence). The CDR3 covers 15 residues. CDR3 residues: CASSPPTGSNQPQHF. The CDR3 region has the DNA TGTGCCAGCAGTCCGCCGACAGGTAGCAATCAGCCCCAGCATTTT. Drawing the rest from reference TRBV7-9 and TRBJ1-5, the complete variable domain is DTGVSQNPRHKITKRGQNVTFRCDPISEHNRLYWYRQTLGQGPEFLTYFQNEAQLEKSRLLSDRFSAERPKGSFSTLEIQRTEQGDSAMYLCASSPPTGSNQPQHFGDGTRLSIL.

The count of this clone is one. V gene TRBV5-4 combines with J gene TRBJ2-5, with D possibly TRBD1 on 6 matching bases. CDR1 SGHNT and CDR2 YYREEE come from the germline V gene (reference sequence). V lost 4 bases, J lost 11 bases, and 21 bases lay in between. The CDR3 length is 14 residues. The CDR3 sequence: CASSPGSRGTSQYF. CDR3 coding DNA: TGTGCCAGCAGCCCGGGATCGAGGGGGACAAGTCAGTACTTC.

The chain links TRBV5-4 to TRBJ1-3; 7 nucleotides align to TRBD1. The CDR3 contains 14 residues. V shed 4 bases and J 3 bases; nucleotides not matched to a gene: 4. The V gene's germline CDR1 is SGHNT and CDR2 YYREEE (reference sequence). The CDR3 coding sequence is TGTGCCAGCAGCCCAGGGGGTAATGGAAACACCATATATTTT. Translating gives CASSPGGNGNTIYF. Together with reference TRBV5-4 and TRBJ1-3, the CDR3 gives the full variable domain: ETGVTQSPTHLIKTRGQQVTLRCSSQSGHNTVSWYQQALGQGPQFIFQYYREEENGRGNFPPRFSGLQFPNYSSELNVNALELDDSALYLCASSPGGNGNTIYFGEGSWLTVV.

The chain joins TRBV5-4 to TRBJ2-3, with 11 nucleotides matching TRBD1. The CDR3 runs to 14 residues. Germline trimming cut 9 bases from V and 3 bases from J; bases unmatched to any gene: 6. Germline-derived CDR1 and CDR2 are SGHNT and YYREEE (reference sequence). In DNA form, the CDR3 reads TGTGCCACCAAGAGGGACAGGGGGACAGATACGCAGTATTTT. Amino acid sequence: CATKRDRGTDTQYF.

The chain combines TRBV19 with TRBJ1-6; a possible D gene is TRBD1 (5 bases). The CDR3 length is 15 residues. CDR1 is LNHDA and CDR2 is SQIVND in the germline V gene (reference sequence). Trimming pared 4 bases from V and 9 bases from J, leaving 16 bases between. The CDR3 bases are TGTGCCAGTAGTACGGGACTCTTTGGCGGTTCACCCCTCCACTTT. As protein: CASSTGLFGGSPLHF.

The chain is built from TRBV19 and TRBJ1-1; D perhaps matches TRBD1 (5 bases). Trimming took 6 bases from V and 5 from J, leaving 22 bases between them. The CDR3 contains 16 residues. Germline CDR1 and CDR2: LNHDA and SQIVND (reference sequence). The CDR3 sequence: CASSGRLTGGRTEAFF. As DNA, the CDR3 is TGTGCCAGTAGCGGCCGCCTGACGGGGGGTAGGACTGAAGCTTTCTTT.

The chain uses TRBV19 and TRBJ2-2; 7 positions agree with TRBD1. This CDR3 contains 15 residues. Losses at the gene ends were 6 bases for V and 0 bases for J; bases not matched to a gene: 4. CDR1 is LNHDA, CDR2 SQIVND, per germline (reference sequence). The CDR3 DNA follows: TGTGCCAGTAGGGCGGACAGGACGAACACCGGGGAGCTGTTTTTT. Translating it yields CASRADRTNTGELFF.